This T cell receptor beta chain was sequenced during a study of technical replicates of blood from a few donors. Only in-frame clones appear in the TCRdb table, and some are missing; sequencing was by immunoSEQ multiplex PCR. This sample has some 64,000 clones, with around 97% found just once. Germline V gives CDR1 MNHNS, CDR2 SASEGT. With 4 bases removed from V and 8 bases from J, the gap between germline ends came to 14 bases. This CDR3 has 13 residues. Sequenced material: T cells isolated from PBMCs. This TCR came from a human donor in good health. The chain links TRBV6-1 to TRBJ1-2, with D perhaps TRBD1 (6 bases). CDR3 sequence: CASSAQGLAGYTF. The DNA of the CDR3 is TGTGCCAGCAGTGCCCAGGGGCTGGCGGGCTACACCTTC.